This T cell receptor beta chain was found in a study of blood T cell repertoires in COVID-19. As originally analysed: How many nucleated cells were present was estimated from reference gene primer amplification. Repertoires were generated with immunoSEQ multiplex PCR, while TCRdb's copy carries only in-frame clones and drops some. That table is the source of V, J and clone size, and D and trimming were worked out from the DNA. Here the sample spans 13,000 to 15,000 clones, roughly 87% being singletons. This receptor was taken from a human donor in a cohort sampled during active COVID-19. Sequencing used peripheral blood.

The CDR3 loop reads CASSFDRGIQYF. The CDR3 DNA reads TGTGCCAGCAGTTTCGACAGGGGCATTCAGTACTTC. The chain combines TRBV28 with TRBJ2-4, with 8 bases aligning to TRBD1. With 3 bases clipped from V and 9 bases from J, the junction kept 1 base outside the gene matches. The germline gives CDR1 MDHEN, CDR2 SYDVKM. CDR3 length equals 12 residues.